This is a list of T cell receptor beta chains from one sample in a study of blood T cell repertoires in COVID-19. Produced via immunoSEQ multiplex PCR; TCRdb's table is partial and in-frame only. The sample has 50,000 to 70,000 clones, 79% seen once; the top ten hold roughly 3%. The sample comprised peripheral blood. The source is a man in his 60s with acute or convalescent COVID-19. The CDR3 runs from the conserved cysteine through the conserved F or W. The D gene is left open where the match is weak. Only some rows state a clone size, as once, few, many or a class for expanded clones.

D: -
size: -
V: TRBV29-1
J: TRBJ1-1
CDR3: CSVDPFPRGMNTEAFF
DNA: TGCAGCGTTGACCCATTCCCTCGGGGTATGAACACTGAAGCTTTCTTT

D: TRBD2
size: once
V: TRBV7-2
J: TRBJ2-5
CDR3: CASSLGGGETQYF
DNA: TGTGCCAGCAGCTTAGGGGGGGGAGAGACCCAGTACTTC

D: -
size: -
V: TRBV5-8
J: TRBJ2-1
CDR3: CASRGGLRGRYNEQFF
DNA: TGTGCCAGCAGGGGAGGATTGAGGGGCCGCTACAATGAGCAGTTCTTC

D: -
size: -
V: TRBV6-5
J: TRBJ1-2
CDR3: CATRRLALSDGYTF
DNA: TGTGCCACGCGGAGGTTAGCCCTCTCGGATGGCTACACCTTC

D: TRBD1
size: -
V: TRBV18
J: TRBJ2-5
CDR3: CASSYNTGDQETQYF
DNA: TGTGCCAGCTCATACAATACAGGGGACCAAGAGACCCAGTACTTC

D: TRBD2
size: -
V: TRBV4-1
J: TRBJ2-1
CDR3: CASSQERGLAGLNEQFF
DNA: TGCGCCAGCAGCCAAGAGAGAGGACTAGCGGGGTTAAATGAGCAGTTCTTC

D: -
size: -
V: TRBV30
J: TRBJ1-1
CDR3: CAWSAPIGRGGGTEAFF
DNA: TGTGCCTGGAGTGCCCCAATCGGCCGTGGGGGAGGCACTGAAGCTTTCTTT

D: -
size: -
V: TRBV18
J: TRBJ1-4
CDR3: CASSPWKSGANEKLFF
DNA: TGTGCCAGCTCACCATGGAAGTCCGGAGCTAATGAAAAACTGTTTTTT

D: -
size: -
V: TRBV29-1
J: TRBJ2-3
CDR3: CSVEDLRSSTDTQYF
DNA: TGCAGCGTTGAAGATCTTCGGTCTTCCACAGATACGCAGTATTTT

D: -
size: -
V: TRBV18
J: TRBJ1-1
CDR3: CASSPASKNTEAFF
DNA: TGTGCCAGCTCACCGGCCAGTAAAAACACTGAAGCTTTCTTT

D: TRBD1
size: -
V: TRBV5-1
J: TRBJ1-2
CDR3: CASSLKGGQGDGYTF
DNA: TGCGCCAGCAGCTTGAAGGGGGGACAGGGCGATGGCTACACCTTC

D: -
size: -
V: TRBV7-9
J: TRBJ1-2
CDR3: CASSLEQLHQYGYTF
DNA: TGTGCCAGCAGCTTAGAACAGCTCCATCAATACGGCTACACCTTC

D: -
size: -
V: TRBV7-9
J: TRBJ2-2
CDR3: CASSPLGARGTGELFF
DNA: TGTGCCAGCAGCCCGCTGGGGGCCAGAGGCACCGGGGAGCTGTTTTTT

D: TRBD1
size: -
V: TRBV5-1
J: TRBJ2-7
CDR3: CASSGTGQGFNEQYF
DNA: TGCGCCAGCAGCGGTACGGGACAGGGTTTTAACGAGCAGTACTTC

D: TRBD1
size: -
V: TRBV29-1
J: TRBJ2-5
CDR3: CSITGVIQETQYF
DNA: TGCAGCATAACAGGGGTGATCCAAGAGACCCAGTACTTC

D: -
size: -
V: TRBV6-2/TRBV6-3
J: TRBJ1-3
CDR3: CASSPGPHATGNTIYF
DNA: TGTGCCAGCAGCCCGGGGCCTCACGCCACTGGAAACACCATATATTTT

D: -
size: -
V: TRBV7-8
J: TRBJ1-2
CDR3: CASSLMEYGYTF
DNA: TGTGCCAGCAGCCTTATGGAGTATGGCTACACCTTC

D: -
size: -
V: TRBV19
J: TRBJ1-3
CDR3: CAVAMTGNSGNTIYF
DNA: TGTGCCGTGGCGATGACAGGCAACTCTGGAAACACCATATATTTT

D: TRBD1
size: -
V: TRBV7-9
J: TRBJ2-1
CDR3: CASSSGQGEQFF
DNA: TGTGCCAGCAGCTCGGGACAGGGTGAGCAGTTCTTC

D: TRBD2
size: -
V: TRBV6-5
J: TRBJ2-5
CDR3: CASRPGGARETQYF
DNA: TGTGCCAGCAGACCCGGGGGGGCAAGAGAGACCCAGTACTTC

D: TRBD1
size: few
V: TRBV11-2
J: TRBJ1-4
CDR3: CASSFRTGTNEKLFF
DNA: TGTGCCAGCAGCTTCCGGACAGGGACTAATGAAAAACTGTTTTTT

D: -
size: -
V: TRBV29-1
J: TRBJ2-3
CDR3: CSVKGTWGTDTQYF
DNA: TGCAGCGTTAAGGGGACTTGGGGCACAGATACGCAGTATTTT

D: TRBD2
size: once
V: TRBV27
J: TRBJ2-5
CDR3: CASSSFTSGALQETQYF
DNA: TGTGCCAGCAGTTCTTTTACTAGCGGAGCCCTTCAAGAGACCCAGTACTTC

D: -
size: -
V: TRBV28
J: TRBJ1-3
CDR3: CASSLARITGNTIYF
DNA: TGTGCCAGCAGTTTAGCCAGGATTACAGGAAACACCATATATTTT

D: -
size: few
V: TRBV2
J: TRBJ1-6
CDR3: CASRGGGFYNSPLHF
DNA: TGTGCCAGCAGGGGAGGGGGTTTCTATAATTCACCCCTCCACTTT

D: -
size: -
V: TRBV29-1
J: TRBJ2-2
CDR3: CSVEPGNGAGELFF
DNA: TGCAGCGTTGAGCCGGGTAACGGGGCCGGGGAGCTGTTTTTT

D: -
size: few
V: TRBV5-1
J: TRBJ1-4
CDR3: CASSSGLNEKLFF
DNA: TGCGCCAGCAGCTCCGGACTGAATGAAAAACTGTTTTTT

D: TRBD1
size: -
V: TRBV7-9
J: TRBJ2-6
CDR3: CASGRTGLAGANVLTF
DNA: TGTGCCAGCGGGCGGACAGGCTTGGCCGGGGCCAACGTCCTGACTTTC

D: TRBD2
size: -
V: TRBV5-4
J: TRBJ2-5
CDR3: CASSRRAGGQETQYF
DNA: TGTGCCAGCAGCCGAAGGGCGGGGGGCCAAGAGACCCAGTACTTC

D: -
size: -
V: TRBV7-3
J: TRBJ2-7
CDR3: CASSLSGGFHEQYF
DNA: TGTGCCAGCAGCTTAAGCGGGGGCTTCCACGAGCAGTACTTC

D: -
size: -
V: TRBV2
J: TRBJ1-2
CDR3: CASSGLHNGYTF
DNA: TGTGCCAGCAGTGGCTTACACAATGGCTACACCTTC

D: TRBD1
size: -
V: TRBV18
J: TRBJ1-1
CDR3: CASSPPGQTKNTEAFF
DNA: TGTGCCAGCTCACCCCCGGGACAGACAAAGAACACTGAAGCTTTCTTT

D: -
size: -
V: TRBV18
J: TRBJ2-7
CDR3: CASSPFTTQGYEQYF
DNA: TGTGCCAGCTCACCCTTTACTACCCAGGGCTACGAGCAGTACTTC

D: -
size: -
V: TRBV7-9
J: TRBJ1-4
CDR3: CASSLGDSTGLFF
DNA: TGTGCCAGCAGCTTAGGTGACAGCACTGGGCTGTTTTTT

D: TRBD2
size: -
V: TRBV2
J: TRBJ2-7
CDR3: CASRKAGGTYEQYF
DNA: TGTGCCAGCAGAAAAGCGGGGGGGACCTACGAGCAGTACTTC

D: -
size: -
V: TRBV27
J: TRBJ1-6
CDR3: CASSSNSNSPLHF
DNA: TGTGCCAGCAGTTCGAATTCTAACTCACCCCTCCACTTT

D: -
size: once
V: TRBV12-5
J: TRBJ1-5
CDR3: CASGLVPSRQPQHF
DNA: TGTGCTAGTGGTTTGGTTCCCTCACGGCAGCCCCAGCATTTT

D: TRBD1
size: -
V: TRBV14
J: TRBJ1-3
CDR3: CASRKQGSSGNTIYF
DNA: TGTGCCAGCAGGAAACAGGGGAGCTCTGGAAACACCATATATTTT

D: -
size: -
V: TRBV6-6
J: TRBJ2-1
CDR3: CASRRQSVNNEQFF
DNA: TGTGCCAGCAGGAGACAGTCGGTTAACAATGAGCAGTTCTTC

D: -
size: -
V: TRBV30
J: TRBJ2-2
CDR3: CAWSPPDRSFNTGELFF
DNA: TGTGCCTGGAGTCCCCCCGACAGGTCCTTCAACACCGGGGAGCTGTTTTTT